A selection of T cell receptor beta chains follows, all from one sample in a study of OX40 agonist ivuxolimab in advanced cancers. Libraries were prepared by immunoSEQ multiplex PCR; TCRdb keeps only in-frame clonotypes and omits some of them. The sample has some 15,000 clones, more than 85% seen once. The specimen was CD4+ or CD8+ T cells sorted from blood, collected in a trial of the OX40 agonist ivuxolimab. These TCRs come from an adult with an advanced solid tumor such as melanoma, head and neck, liver or kidney cancer. Both conserved end residues are part of each CDR3. The order of the fields is J gene, V gene, CDR3 protein.

J gene: TRBJ2-7
V gene: TRBV7-8
CDR3 protein: CASSFTSGGFYEQYF

J gene: TRBJ2-7
V gene: TRBV2
CDR3 protein: CASSEAGQVTYEQYF

J gene: TRBJ2-7
V gene: TRBV5-5
CDR3 protein: CASSQGQGTYEQYF

J gene: TRBJ2-1
V gene: TRBV9
CDR3 protein: CASSVVPGGSQFF

J gene: TRBJ2-1
V gene: TRBV2
CDR3 protein: CARGNLANEQFF

J gene: TRBJ1-2
V gene: TRBV6-1
CDR3 protein: CASSAAQGWGGYTF

J gene: TRBJ2-5
V gene: TRBV27
CDR3 protein: CASSLSGQGRGETQYF

J gene: TRBJ2-1
V gene: TRBV7-2
CDR3 protein: CASSSNTYNEQFF

J gene: TRBJ1-1
V gene: TRBV4-1
CDR3 protein: CASSHPGGTEAFF

J gene: TRBJ2-7
V gene: TRBV7-9
CDR3 protein: CASSFGPSYEQYF

J gene: TRBJ1-1
V gene: TRBV4-1
CDR3 protein: CASSQVLNTEAFF

J gene: TRBJ2-4
V gene: TRBV4-1
CDR3 protein: CASSQDHLAKNIQYF

J gene: TRBJ2-7
V gene: TRBV5-1
CDR3 protein: CASSREGTSGSVTYEQYF

J gene: TRBJ2-7
V gene: TRBV28
CDR3 protein: CASKRTGTYEQYF

J gene: TRBJ2-7
V gene: TRBV27
CDR3 protein: CASSWGTSGYEQYF

J gene: TRBJ2-7
V gene: TRBV7-3
CDR3 protein: CASSPGASSYEQYF

J gene: TRBJ2-1
V gene: TRBV19
CDR3 protein: CASSEQAGLRNEQFF

J gene: TRBJ2-1
V gene: TRBV18
CDR3 protein: CASSPPTGGLETRFF

J gene: TRBJ1-1
V gene: TRBV28
CDR3 protein: CASSFSLREPNTEAFF

J gene: TRBJ1-2
V gene: TRBV7-8
CDR3 protein: CASSLERGTGYGYTF

J gene: TRBJ2-7
V gene: TRBV7-6
CDR3 protein: CASSLDVATYEQYF

J gene: TRBJ2-3
V gene: TRBV5-4
CDR3 protein: CASSLDGGYGPDTQYF

J gene: TRBJ1-1
V gene: TRBV13
CDR3 protein: CASSLRGGDEAFF

J gene: TRBJ2-7
V gene: TRBV19
CDR3 protein: CASSPASGTYEQYF

J gene: TRBJ2-1
V gene: TRBV15
CDR3 protein: CATSRGERGDEQFF

J gene: TRBJ2-5
V gene: TRBV27
CDR3 protein: CASSLDIGERETQYF

J gene: TRBJ2-7
V gene: TRBV28
CDR3 protein: CASSFQSRYEQYF

J gene: TRBJ2-1
V gene: TRBV7-9
CDR3 protein: CASSFTGGQSNEQFF

J gene: TRBJ2-7
V gene: TRBV7-2
CDR3 protein: CASSRGLAVISSYEQYF

J gene: TRBJ2-3
V gene: TRBV6-1
CDR3 protein: CASNPTSGRGDTQYF

J gene: TRBJ2-7
V gene: TRBV5-5
CDR3 protein: CASSLATGATYEQYF

J gene: TRBJ2-1
V gene: TRBV4-3
CDR3 protein: CASSPLGGGLNNEQFF

J gene: TRBJ2-2
V gene: TRBV28
CDR3 protein: CASSFEGSIEGELFF

J gene: TRBJ2-1
V gene: TRBV28
CDR3 protein: CASSSALSPGEQFF

J gene: TRBJ1-2
V gene: TRBV18
CDR3 protein: CASSPGQAQGYTF